These 15 T cell receptor beta chains were all obtained from the same sample, sequenced in a study of regulatory T cells in long-lasting Graves disease (TCRdb year 2021). This specimen's time point label, per the study, means: persistent/refractory GD, antithyroid drugs over 5 years with positive TRAb. For both TCR sequencing and RNA sequencing, RNA was extracted from PBMCs using TRIzol. Receptors were amplified or captured by multiplex PCR. The sequencer listed for this sample is Illumina HiSeq 4000. To build TCR beta libraries, CDR3 regions were amplified by Arm-PCR using iRepertoire HTBI primers. TCRdb handled the public reads itself, with Q25 trimming in fastp and clone calling in MiXCR, and kept productive beta chains. Merged by CDR3 protein, the rows form single entries marked with the most common genes and DNA. The sample table contains under 450,000 distinct CDR3 sequences; only one count was recorded for about a quarter of them. The leading ten clones occupy around 24% of the sample.

Specimen: peripheral blood mononuclear cells (PBMCs), collected when the disease was refractory, from a patient treated with antithyroid drugs. Receptors originate from a female donor with Graves disease.

This clonotype was recorded at least ten times. The junction departs from the called germline gene at one end, perhaps through a read error. The chain links TRBV15 to TRBJ1-2; 8 bases fit TRBD1. The CDR3 consists of 15 residues. CDR1 LNHNV and CDR2 YYDKDF come from the germline V gene (reference sequence). CDR3 coding DNA: TGTGCCACCGGCAGAGATTTGGACAGGGCCCGTGGCTACACCTTC. This codes for CATGRDLDRARGYTF.

This clonotype came up many times. The chain employs TRBV2 and TRBJ1-2; D unclear. With 7 bases removed from V and 5 bases from J, the gap between germline ends came to 14 bases. The CDR3 is 13 amino acids. CDR1 SNHLY and CDR2 FYNNEI come from the germline V gene. The DNA of the CDR3 is TGTGCCAGCACCAAGTTGAAGCTATATGGCTACACCTTC. This sequence encodes CASTKLKLYGYTF.

In this sample, this clonotype turned up many times. The chain has TRBV7-4 and TRBJ2-7, with 12 bases matching TRBD1. Germline V gene sequence: CDR1 SGHVT, CDR2 SQSDAQ. The CDR3 length is 16 residues. Trimming at V came to 5 bases and at J to 3 bases, leaving 8 bases not matched to a gene. CDR3 protein: CASSLRDRGRFYEQYF. The DNA for the CDR3 is TGTGCCAGCAGCCTCAGGGACAGGGGGCGGTTCTACGAGCAGTACTTC.

Many counts were recorded for this clonotype. V is TRBV25-1 and J is TRBJ2-5, with 8 bases that match TRBD1. Germline V gene sequence: CDR1 MGHDK, CDR2 SYGVNS. The trim removed 1 base at V and 4 bases at J, leaving 5 bases unmatched. The CDR3 is made up of 15 amino acids. The CDR3: CASSEWTGQGETQYF. CDR3 sequence (DNA): TGTGCCAGCAGTGAATGGACAGGGCAGGGAGAGACCCAGTACTTC.

This clonotype was seen a handful of times. This rearrangement joins TRBV9 to TRBJ2-5, with TRBD1 identical over 9 bases. Germline V gene sequence: CDR1 SGDLS, CDR2 YYNGEE. V shed 2 bases, J shed 5 bases, and the junction held 4 bases outside the gene matches. The CDR3 length is 14 residues. CDR3: CASSVTGGWETQYF. The CDR3, as DNA: TGTGCCAGCAGCGTCACAGGGGGCTGGGAGACCCAGTACTTC.

A word on this clonotype: Likely a read error: the CDR3 ends without its conserved phenylalanine or tryptophan. The chain recombines TRBV7-2 with TRBJ1-1, with D maybe TRBD1 (6 bases). Trimming cost V 4 bases and J 8 bases, with 17 bases left between them. In germline, CDR1 is SGHTA, CDR2 FQGNSA. The CDR3 covers 14 residues. The CDR3 nucleotides are TGTGCCAGCAGCTCACCCCCCAACAGGGCAGAAGCTTTCTAT. This encodes CASSSPPNRAEAFY.

This sequence joins TRBV27 and TRBJ1-5; no clear D. Per the germline V gene, CDR1 is MNHEY and CDR2 is SMNVEV (reference sequence). V lost 1 base and J 4 bases, leaving 11 bases between the germline ends. The CDR3 loop spans 15 amino acids. The CDR3 is CASSLYKQENQPQHF. The CDR3, as DNA: TGTGCCAGCAGTTTATACAAACAAGAGAATCAGCCCCAGCATTTT.

This clonotype was seen many times. The J gene is TRBJ2-5, the V gene TRBV12-3 or TRBV12-4, with TRBD2 identical over 15 bases. The trim removed 6 bases at V and 5 bases at J, leaving 16 bases unmatched. The CDR3 consists of 19 residues. CDR3 nucleotides: TGTGCCAGCAGCTTAAGAGGGACTAGCGGGAGGTGGTTTCATGAGACCCAGTACTTC. Its protein is CASSLRGTSGRWFHETQYF.

This clonotype has just a few counts. A much larger clone is a single base away; this may be a read error. No conserved phenylalanine or tryptophan ends this CDR3, so it is likely a read error. CDR3 nucleotide sequence: TGTGCCAGCAGTTTACCCACCTCGGTTGTGATCTATGGCTACACCTCC. Its protein product is CASSLPTSVVIYGYTS. This chain connects TRBV28 to TRBJ1-2; D gene unclear. Germline values: CDR1 MDHEN, CDR2 SYDVKM. This CDR3 region has 16 residues. Trimming removed 2 bases at V and 4 bases at J, with 17 bases between.

This clonotype was seen a few times. The chain employs TRBV7-9 and TRBJ2-2; 10 nucleotides match TRBD1. The CDR3 is 16 amino acids. CDR1 and CDR2 from the germline V gene are SEHNR and FQNEAQ (reference sequence). The ends lost 5 bases at V and 3 bases at J; junction bases unmatched: 6. CDR3 sequence (DNA): TGTGCCAGCAGCCTTCCGGGACAGGGGCACACCGGGGAGCTGTTTTTT. This sequence encodes CASSLPGQGHTGELFF.

The V call is TRBV19, the J call TRBJ2-1; D is undetermined. Germline CDR1 reads LNHDA; CDR2 reads SQIVND (reference sequence). The CDR3 is 14 residues long. The V gene lost 1 base and the J gene lost 0 bases, with 4 bases spanning the gap. The CDR3 is CASSIGGSYNEQFF. In nucleotides, the CDR3 is TGTGCCAGTAGTATAGGGGGCTCCTACAATGAGCAGTTCTTC.

This clonotype turned up a few times. This chain joins TRBV24-1 and TRBJ2-7; 7 positions match TRBD1. This CDR3 is built from 13 residues. With 4 bases clipped from V and 5 bases from J, the junction kept 4 bases outside the gene matches. Germline-derived CDR1 and CDR2 are KGHDR and SFDVKD. This CDR3 reads CATSDNTGDEQYF. CDR3 in DNA: TGTGCCACCAGTGACAACACAGGGGACGAGCAGTACTTC.

The V gene is TRBV29-1, the J gene TRBJ1-1; the D is unclear. The germline gives CDR1 SQVTM, CDR2 ANQGSEA. V was shortened by 4 bases and J by 0 bases, with 12 bases between the two germline ends. The CDR3 covers 14 residues. The CDR3 loop is CSVVSVPMNTEAFF. The CDR3 DNA is TGCAGCGTTGTTTCCGTACCAATGAACACTGAAGCTTTCTTT.

This clonotype appeared many times. V is TRBV2 and J is TRBJ1-5; perhaps TRBD1 as D (6 bases). V was trimmed by 6 bases and J by 4 bases, leaving 16 bases between them. The CDR3 spans 15 residues. CDR1 SNHLY and CDR2 FYNNEI come from the germline V gene. The CDR3 region has the DNA TGTGCCAGCAGGGGATGGGGGGCTGGTAATCAGCCCCAGCATTTT. Amino acids: CASRGWGAGNQPQHF.

This clonotype has only a few counts. The V gene is TRBV5-1, the J gene TRBJ1-5; possible D gene TRBD1, 5 bases. The CDR3 extends over 17 amino acids. V was shortened by 0 bases and J by 0 bases, with 13 bases between the two germline ends. Germline V gene sequence: CDR1 SGHRS, CDR2 YFSETQ. The CDR3 region has the DNA TGCGCCAGCAGCTTGGTACCCGGGACGGATAGCAATCAGCCCCAGCATTTT. Encoded protein: CASSLVPGTDSNQPQHF.